A selection of T cell receptor beta chains follows, all from one sample in a study of blood T cells in healthy people across ages. TCRdb re-called the 5' RACE reads through MiXCR, storing one row per CDR3 protein. The data hold about 1.5 million distinct CDR3 sequences, with 35% to 45% observed a single time. Source material: blood. The origin of the receptors is a woman younger than 30 in good health. Both conserved end residues are part of each CDR3. Each record gives: clone size, J gene, D gene, V gene, CDR3 DNA, CDR3 protein. A D gene is named only where the DNA matches it firmly. The size field is filled for only some rows; it gives once, few, many or a size class.

abundance: NA
j_gene: TRBJ1-5
d_gene: NA
v_gene: TRBV10-3
CDR3nt: TGTGCCATCAGTGAGGCTATAAACAGGGCTTCCAGTCAGCCCCAGCATTTT
CDR3aa: CAISEAINRASSQPQHF

abundance: few
j_gene: TRBJ1-2
d_gene: NA
v_gene: TRBV30
CDR3nt: TGTGCCTGGACCGGTGGGGCTGGCTACACCTTC
CDR3aa: CAWTGGAGYTF

abundance: NA
j_gene: TRBJ2-1
d_gene: TRBD2
v_gene: TRBV20-1
CDR3nt: TGCGGGTCGGTCGGGACTAGCATCTACAATGAGCAGTTCTTC
CDR3aa: CGSVGTSIYNEQFF

abundance: NA
j_gene: TRBJ2-1
d_gene: NA
v_gene: TRBV20-1
CDR3nt: TGCAGTGCTAGAGATCGAAGAGCAGGTTGGGGCGCTGAGCAGTTCTTC
CDR3aa: CSARDRRAGWGAEQFF

abundance: NA
j_gene: TRBJ1-1
d_gene: NA
v_gene: TRBV2
CDR3nt: TGTGCCACCAGGACCGAGGTAAACACTGAAGCTTTCTTT
CDR3aa: CATRTEVNTEAFF

abundance: many
j_gene: TRBJ2-5
d_gene: NA
v_gene: TRBV4-1
CDR3nt: TGCGCCAGCAGCCTTACAGGGATGGGGGAGACCCAGTACTTC
CDR3aa: CASSLTGMGETQYF

abundance: NA
j_gene: TRBJ2-7
d_gene: NA
v_gene: TRBV20-1
CDR3nt: TGCAGTGCTAGAGTGTCAGGGGAATGGTCCGAGCAGTACTTC
CDR3aa: CSARVSGEWSEQYF

abundance: NA
j_gene: TRBJ2-5
d_gene: TRBD1
v_gene: TRBV20-1
CDR3nt: TGCAGTGCTAGAGAGGACAGGGGAGAGACCCAGTACTTC
CDR3aa: CSAREDRGETQYF

abundance: NA
j_gene: TRBJ2-3
d_gene: NA
v_gene: TRBV7-2
CDR3nt: TGTGCCAGCAGCTTAGCCGGGCTCCAAAGCACAGATACGCAGTATTTT
CDR3aa: CASSLAGLQSTDTQYF

abundance: NA
j_gene: TRBJ2-7
d_gene: NA
v_gene: TRBV19
CDR3nt: TGTGCCAGTAAGGCCTGGGGAGGAGAGACTCAGTACTTC
CDR3aa: CASKAWGGETQYF

abundance: once
j_gene: TRBJ2-1
d_gene: NA
v_gene: TRBV11-2
CDR3nt: TGTGCCAGCAGCTTAGATCCCGCCTCTCCTCTTAAGGAGCAGTTCTTC
CDR3aa: CASSLDPASPLKEQFF

abundance: NA
j_gene: TRBJ2-3
d_gene: NA
v_gene: TRBV7-3
CDR3nt: TGTGCCAGCAGCTTAGCGGGCCTAGGAGATACGCAGTATTTT
CDR3aa: CASSLAGLGDTQYF

abundance: NA
j_gene: TRBJ1-1
d_gene: TRBD1
v_gene: TRBV27
CDR3nt: TGTGCCAGCAGTCCTCGGACAGGCTCCTTCACTGAAGCTTTCTTT
CDR3aa: CASSPRTGSFTEAFF

abundance: NA
j_gene: TRBJ1-4
d_gene: NA
v_gene: TRBV29-1
CDR3nt: TGCAGCGTTGGGACGGGTGGAAATGAAAAACTGTTTTTT
CDR3aa: CSVGTGGNEKLFF

abundance: few
j_gene: TRBJ2-6
d_gene: NA
v_gene: TRBV20-1
CDR3nt: TGCAGTGCGTTAGGTGATTCTGGGGCCAACGTCCTGACTTTC
CDR3aa: CSALGDSGANVLTF

abundance: NA
j_gene: TRBJ2-2
d_gene: NA
v_gene: TRBV6-5
CDR3nt: TGTGCCAGCAGTTACTCGAGGGCCGGGGAGCTGTTTTTT
CDR3aa: CASSYSRAGELFF

abundance: NA
j_gene: TRBJ2-7
d_gene: NA
v_gene: TRBV30
CDR3nt: TGTGCCGGGAGTCCTGGGTACGAGCAGTACTTC
CDR3aa: CAGSPGYEQYF

abundance: many
j_gene: TRBJ2-1
d_gene: TRBD1
v_gene: TRBV6-5
CDR3nt: TGTGCCAGCAGTTTCACCCCGACAGGGAACGACAATGAGCAGTTCTTC
CDR3aa: CASSFTPTGNDNEQFF

abundance: NA
j_gene: TRBJ2-7
d_gene: NA
v_gene: TRBV28
CDR3nt: TGTGCCAGCAGGAACAGGGAATCCTTCTACGAGCAGTACTTC
CDR3aa: CASRNRESFYEQYF

abundance: NA
j_gene: TRBJ1-2
d_gene: NA
v_gene: TRBV10-3
CDR3nt: TGTGCCATCAGTGTAGAGGTTGTGGGTGGCTACACCTTC
CDR3aa: CAISVEVVGGYTF

abundance: NA
j_gene: TRBJ1-5
d_gene: NA
v_gene: TRBV4-3
CDR3nt: TGCGCCAGCAGCCAAGATACGTGGGACAATCAGCCCCAGCATTTT
CDR3aa: CASSQDTWDNQPQHF

abundance: NA
j_gene: TRBJ1-1
d_gene: NA
v_gene: TRBV24-1
CDR3nt: TGTGCCACCTCGGCAGGGTCGACCACTGAAGCTTTCTTT
CDR3aa: CATSAGSTTEAFF

abundance: few
j_gene: TRBJ1-1
d_gene: TRBD1
v_gene: TRBV3-1
CDR3nt: TGTGCCAGCAGCCAACTCAAGACAGGGGGCCACACTGAAGCTTTCTTT
CDR3aa: CASSQLKTGGHTEAFF

abundance: NA
j_gene: TRBJ2-7
d_gene: NA
v_gene: TRBV12-3/TRBV12-4
CDR3nt: TGTGCCACCTCAAGTAGGGGAGGGGGCGAGCAGTACTTC
CDR3aa: CATSSRGGGEQYF

abundance: few
j_gene: TRBJ2-5
d_gene: TRBD2
v_gene: TRBV11-2
CDR3nt: TGTGCCAGCAGCCACCTAATAAAGGAACGGCGGGGGCAAGAGACCCAGTACTTC
CDR3aa: CASSHLIKERRGQETQYF

abundance: few
j_gene: TRBJ2-1
d_gene: TRBD2
v_gene: TRBV4-1
CDR3nt: TGCGCCAGCAGCCAAGTAAAAGGGACTAGCGGAAGCTCCTACAATGAGCAGTTCTTC
CDR3aa: CASSQVKGTSGSSYNEQFF

abundance: NA
j_gene: TRBJ2-7
d_gene: NA
v_gene: TRBV4-3
CDR3nt: TGCGCCAGCAGCCAAGAAACAGAGGCGCTCTACGAGCAGTACTTC
CDR3aa: CASSQETEALYEQYF

abundance: NA
j_gene: TRBJ1-2
d_gene: NA
v_gene: TRBV19
CDR3nt: TGTGCCAGTAGTCAACAGAGCTATGGCTACACCTTC
CDR3aa: CASSQQSYGYTF

abundance: few
j_gene: TRBJ2-3
d_gene: TRBD2
v_gene: TRBV7-2
CDR3nt: TGTGCCAGCAGAACGGGAGGGCCCACAGATACGCAGTATTTT
CDR3aa: CASRTGGPTDTQYF

abundance: few
j_gene: TRBJ2-3
d_gene: NA
v_gene: TRBV11-2
CDR3nt: TGTGCCAGCAGCTCCCTACGGGACCGTACAGATACGCAGTATTTT
CDR3aa: CASSSLRDRTDTQYF

abundance: few
j_gene: TRBJ1-4
d_gene: TRBD1
v_gene: TRBV20-1
CDR3nt: TGCAGTGCTCCCGGGACAGGGTCCGAAAAACTGTTTTTT
CDR3aa: CSAPGTGSEKLFF

abundance: NA
j_gene: TRBJ2-4
d_gene: TRBD1
v_gene: TRBV20-1
CDR3nt: TGCAGCGGAACACAGGGGGCTGAAAACATTCAGTACTTC
CDR3aa: CSGTQGAENIQYF

abundance: NA
j_gene: TRBJ2-1
d_gene: NA
v_gene: TRBV4-1
CDR3nt: TGCGCCAGCAGCCGGACGGAGCACAATGAGCAGTTCTTC
CDR3aa: CASSRTEHNEQFF

abundance: few
j_gene: TRBJ1-1
d_gene: NA
v_gene: TRBV29-1
CDR3nt: TGCAGCGTTGGCACCCGCGAAGCTTTCTTT
CDR3aa: CSVGTREAFF

abundance: few
j_gene: TRBJ2-1
d_gene: TRBD2
v_gene: TRBV20-1
CDR3nt: TGCAGTGCTAAAGCCCCCGGGACTAGAAGCTCCTACAATGAGCAGTTCTTC
CDR3aa: CSAKAPGTRSSYNEQFF

abundance: NA
j_gene: TRBJ2-1
d_gene: NA
v_gene: TRBV4-2
CDR3nt: TGTGCCAGCAGCCAAGATCTGGCTAGCGCAACCCAAGAGACCCAGTTCTTC
CDR3aa: CASSQDLASATQETQFF

abundance: once
j_gene: TRBJ2-5
d_gene: NA
v_gene: TRBV12-3/TRBV12-4
CDR3nt: TGTGCCAGCAGGCCGGGGGAAGAGACCCAGTACTTC
CDR3aa: CASRPGEETQYF

abundance: NA
j_gene: TRBJ1-1
d_gene: NA
v_gene: TRBV7-2
CDR3nt: TGTGCCAGCAGCCCGCTCTCCTCTAAGGCCACTGAAGCTTTCTTT
CDR3aa: CASSPLSSKATEAFF

abundance: NA
j_gene: TRBJ2-5
d_gene: NA
v_gene: TRBV5-5
CDR3nt: TGTGCCAGCAGCTGGGGGACGCACCTGTACCAAGAGACCCAGTACTTC
CDR3aa: CASSWGTHLYQETQYF

abundance: NA
j_gene: TRBJ2-5
d_gene: NA
v_gene: TRBV4-1
CDR3nt: TGCGCCAGCAGCCCCGTACGAATCGGGACCGCGAACGAAGAGACCCAGTACTTC
CDR3aa: CASSPVRIGTANEETQYF

abundance: NA
j_gene: TRBJ1-1
d_gene: NA
v_gene: TRBV7-9
CDR3nt: TGTGCCAGCAGCTCTAATTTACAGCTAAGCACTGAAGCTTTCTTT
CDR3aa: CASSSNLQLSTEAFF

abundance: medium-sized
j_gene: TRBJ2-1
d_gene: TRBD2
v_gene: TRBV27
CDR3nt: TGTGCCAGCACGGAGCGGGGTCCCTACAATGAGCAGTTCTTC
CDR3aa: CASTERGPYNEQFF

abundance: NA
j_gene: TRBJ1-1
d_gene: TRBD1
v_gene: TRBV27
CDR3nt: TGTGCCAGCAGAATCGGGACAGGTTCCGGCACTGAAGCTTTCTTT
CDR3aa: CASRIGTGSGTEAFF

abundance: NA
j_gene: TRBJ1-2
d_gene: TRBD1
v_gene: TRBV3-1
CDR3nt: TGTGCCAGCAGCCAAGATTCCCCTACAGGGGGCTATGGCTACACCTTC
CDR3aa: CASSQDSPTGGYGYTF

abundance: NA
j_gene: TRBJ1-5
d_gene: TRBD1
v_gene: TRBV20-1
CDR3nt: TGCAGTGCAAAAACCGGGACAGGAGATCATCAGCCCCAGCATTTT
CDR3aa: CSAKTGTGDHQPQHF

abundance: NA
j_gene: TRBJ2-6
d_gene: NA
v_gene: TRBV9
CDR3nt: TGTGCCAGCAGCGTAGTGGCAGGTGAACCCCTCTCTGGGGCCAACGTCCTGACTTTC
CDR3aa: CASSVVAGEPLSGANVLTF

abundance: NA
j_gene: TRBJ1-5
d_gene: NA
v_gene: TRBV2
CDR3nt: TGTGCCAGCAGTGAAGAAGTCTGGGGCTCGGGCAATCAGCCCCAGCATTTT
CDR3aa: CASSEEVWGSGNQPQHF

abundance: NA
j_gene: TRBJ2-7
d_gene: NA
v_gene: TRBV3-1
CDR3nt: TGTGCCAGCAGCCAAGATGAACAGGGAGCACCCGAGCAGTACTTC
CDR3aa: CASSQDEQGAPEQYF

abundance: few
j_gene: TRBJ1-2
d_gene: NA
v_gene: TRBV6-6
CDR3nt: TGTGCCAGCAGTTACTCGACCCCTTCAGGTGCCTATGGCTACACCTTC
CDR3aa: CASSYSTPSGAYGYTF

abundance: NA
j_gene: TRBJ1-2
d_gene: TRBD1
v_gene: TRBV6-1
CDR3nt: TGTGCCAGCAGTAATGGACAGGAATATGGCTACACCTTC
CDR3aa: CASSNGQEYGYTF

abundance: many
j_gene: TRBJ2-1
d_gene: TRBD1
v_gene: TRBV7-2
CDR3nt: TGTGCCAGCAGCTTACAGGGGGCCCAATACAATGAGCAGTTCTTC
CDR3aa: CASSLQGAQYNEQFF

abundance: few
j_gene: TRBJ2-5
d_gene: NA
v_gene: TRBV3-1
CDR3nt: TGTGCCAGCAGCCAAGATAGTGCCAGGGGAAAAGAGACCCAGTACTTC
CDR3aa: CASSQDSARGKETQYF

abundance: NA
j_gene: TRBJ2-1
d_gene: NA
v_gene: TRBV4-3
CDR3nt: TGCGCCAGCAGCCCGTTAGGGCCCATGAGCTCCTACAATGAGCAGTTCTTC
CDR3aa: CASSPLGPMSSYNEQFF

abundance: few
j_gene: TRBJ2-7
d_gene: NA
v_gene: TRBV4-1
CDR3nt: TGCGCCAGCAGCCAGATATCCTCAATTGGGCACGAGCAGTACTTC
CDR3aa: CASSQISSIGHEQYF

abundance: NA
j_gene: TRBJ1-2
d_gene: NA
v_gene: TRBV27
CDR3nt: TGTGCCAGCAGTGTCTCGATTAACTATGGCTACACCTTC
CDR3aa: CASSVSINYGYTF